This TCR beta chain was profiled in a study of blood T cell repertoires in COVID-19. Study-wide context: Sites across the United States, Italy and Spain contributed samples from acute and convalescent COVID-19.

Trimming cost V 6 bases and J 4 bases; bases outside gene matches: 8. Looked up from germline, CDR1 is MNHEY and CDR2 is SVGAGI. This CDR3 has 14 residues. In the source study's methods: Amplification of reference gene primers provided the estimated nucleated cell counts. Measured with immunoSEQ multiplex PCR; TCRdb has only the in-frame clones, and not every one. That table is the source of V, J and clone size, and D and trimming were worked out from the DNA. The table shows approximately 480,000 clones, with 75% to 90% occurring only once. It was during active infection that Seattle patients were enrolled and then longitudinally followed.

Input material: peripheral blood. The rearrangement links TRBV6-5 to TRBJ1-1; TRBD1 agrees at 7 bases. This clonotype was obtained from a young man with COVID-19, enrolled during active disease. CDR3 sequence (DNA): TGTGCCAGCAGATTACAAGAGGGGGCCACTGAAGCTTTCTTT. It yields the protein CASRLQEGATEAFF.